Below, one TCR beta chain is given with its context. No antigen is known for it. CDR1 and CDR2 (germline): MNHNS, SASEGT. V was trimmed by 3 bases and J by 6 bases, leaving 5 bases between them. The CDR3 is made up of 12 amino acids. These data originate in a study of T cell clonotyping in hematopoietic cell transplantation. Study-wide results and caveats: At the given depth, recipient repertoires were over 95% de novo clonotypes. Broader posttransplant TCR repertoire diversity was predicted by graft donor and pretransplant recipient Inverse Simpson Index values. Pathologically expanded recipient clonotypes increased progressively from day 30 to day 180 as diversity fell.

Data came from immunoSEQ multiplex PCR; TCRdb stores just in-frame clones and leaves some out. The table has 69,000 or so clones, 85% to 95% seen once. The J gene is TRBJ2-2, the V gene TRBV6-1; D unclear. The sequence came from a man aged 45-65 years in good health. Some clones in this sample may be carry-over from other donors' samples. Sequencing was carried out using peripheral blood mononuclear cells. CDR3 nucleotide sequence: TGTGCCAGCAGTGAGTGGGCCGGGGAGCTGTTTTTT. Its translation is CASSEWAGELFF.